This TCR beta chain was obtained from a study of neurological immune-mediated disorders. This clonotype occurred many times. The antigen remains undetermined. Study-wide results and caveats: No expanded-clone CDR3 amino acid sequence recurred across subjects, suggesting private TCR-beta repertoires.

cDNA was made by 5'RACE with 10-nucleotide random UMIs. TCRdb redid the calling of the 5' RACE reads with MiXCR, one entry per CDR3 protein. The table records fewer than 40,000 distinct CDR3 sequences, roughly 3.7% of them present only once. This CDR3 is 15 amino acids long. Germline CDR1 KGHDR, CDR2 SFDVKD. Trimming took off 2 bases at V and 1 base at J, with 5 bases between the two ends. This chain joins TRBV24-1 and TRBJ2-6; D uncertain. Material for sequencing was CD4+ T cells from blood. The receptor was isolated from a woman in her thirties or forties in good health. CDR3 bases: TGTGCCACCAGTGATTGGGGTTCTGGGGCCAACGTCCTGACTTTC. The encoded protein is CATSDWGSGANVLTF.